This is a list of T cell receptor beta chains from one sample in a study of response to subunit inactivated influenza vaccine. TCRdb reanalysed the RT-PCR reads using MiXCR and keeps one entry per CDR3 protein. The sample lists about 170,000 distinct CDR3 sequences, approximately 12% seen once, with 25% to 30% in the top ten. This sample was shared with a second study, whose subject was T cells expressing NK-cell markers.

Material: CD8+ T cells sorted from PBMCs, obtained approximately 12 days after vaccination. These receptors were collected from a man aged 45 to 65 who received an inactivated influenza vaccine. The CDR3 runs from the conserved cysteine through the conserved F or W. The order of the fields is J gene, clone size, D gene, V gene, CDR3 DNA, CDR3 protein. A D gene is named only where the DNA matches it firmly. Expanded clones get a size class; other rows say once, few or many, or leave the size out.

j_call: TRBJ2-7
clone_size: NA
d_call: NA
v_call: TRBV2
cdr3_nt: TGTGCCAGACAACAGGGAATCGAGCAGTACTTC
cdr3_aa: CARQQGIEQYF

j_call: TRBJ2-1
clone_size: few
d_call: TRBD2
v_call: TRBV12-5
cdr3_nt: TGTGCTAGTGGTTTTGGACTAGCCCCCAATGAGCAGTTCTTC
cdr3_aa: CASGFGLAPNEQFF

j_call: TRBJ2-7
clone_size: few
d_call: NA
v_call: TRBV7-9
cdr3_nt: TGTGCCAGCAGCCGCGGGCAGGCGTCGGGGTACGAGCAGTACTTC
cdr3_aa: CASSRGQASGYEQYF

j_call: TRBJ2-7
clone_size: NA
d_call: NA
v_call: TRBV12-3/TRBV12-4
cdr3_nt: TGTGCCAGCAGTTACAAGCCTTTCGGGTACGAGCAGTACTTC
cdr3_aa: CASSYKPFGYEQYF

j_call: TRBJ2-7
clone_size: many
d_call: NA
v_call: TRBV28
cdr3_nt: TGTGCCAGCAGGACAGGTTGGGAGCAGTACTTC
cdr3_aa: CASRTGWEQYF

j_call: TRBJ2-1
clone_size: NA
d_call: TRBD1
v_call: TRBV6-5
cdr3_nt: TGTGCCAGCAGTTACTCGCGGACAGGGGGCAGTCTTCCTGAGCAGTTCTTC
cdr3_aa: CASSYSRTGGSLPEQFF

j_call: TRBJ2-7
clone_size: many
d_call: NA
v_call: TRBV28
cdr3_nt: TGTGCCAGCAGTTTATTTTTGGGCACAGCCTACGAGCAGTACTTC
cdr3_aa: CASSLFLGTAYEQYF

j_call: TRBJ2-3
clone_size: few
d_call: TRBD2
v_call: TRBV10-3
cdr3_nt: TGTGCCATCAGTGAGGGGATAGCGGGAGGATTTACTTCCACAGATACGCAGTATTTT
cdr3_aa: CAISEGIAGGFTSTDTQYF

j_call: TRBJ2-7
clone_size: few
d_call: NA
v_call: TRBV5-6
cdr3_nt: TGTGCCAGCAGCTTGGACGGGTTGCAGTACTTC
cdr3_aa: CASSLDGLQYF

j_call: TRBJ2-1
clone_size: few
d_call: NA
v_call: TRBV4-2
cdr3_nt: TGTGCCAGCAGCCACTCCCCTACAGGGTTGGACGAGCAGTTCTTC
cdr3_aa: CASSHSPTGLDEQFF

j_call: TRBJ2-1
clone_size: NA
d_call: TRBD1
v_call: TRBV9
cdr3_nt: TGTGCCAGCAGCGGGATGACAGGGCCTTCCTACAATGAGCAGTTCTTC
cdr3_aa: CASSGMTGPSYNEQFF

j_call: TRBJ2-4
clone_size: few
d_call: NA
v_call: TRBV24-1
cdr3_nt: TGTGCCACCAGTGATTCAGTCATTCAGTACTTC
cdr3_aa: CATSDSVIQYF

j_call: TRBJ2-5
clone_size: NA
d_call: TRBD2
v_call: TRBV7-2
cdr3_nt: TGTGCCAGCAGCTTAGCGGAGAGACTAGCGGGGTTCCAAGAGACCCAGTACTTC
cdr3_aa: CASSLAERLAGFQETQYF

j_call: TRBJ2-7
clone_size: NA
d_call: NA
v_call: TRBV11-1
cdr3_nt: TGTGCCAGCAGCTTACCTTGGCGCCCGGGTGACGAGCAGTACTTC
cdr3_aa: CASSLPWRPGDEQYF

j_call: TRBJ2-3
clone_size: many
d_call: NA
v_call: TRBV6-2/TRBV6-3
cdr3_nt: TGTGCCAGCAGTTACTCGGACACCGGCCGCACGCAGTATTTT
cdr3_aa: CASSYSDTGRTQYF

j_call: TRBJ2-7
clone_size: NA
d_call: NA
v_call: TRBV4-2
cdr3_nt: TGTGCCAGCAGTCTCATTTGGCGGGTTTACGAGGGATCCTACGAGCAGTACTTC
cdr3_aa: CASSLIWRVYEGSYEQYF

j_call: TRBJ2-1
clone_size: many
d_call: NA
v_call: TRBV10-3
cdr3_nt: TGTGCCATCAGTGAGGTGGGTCGCGAGCAGTTCTTC
cdr3_aa: CAISEVGREQFF

j_call: TRBJ2-1
clone_size: few
d_call: TRBD2
v_call: TRBV7-9
cdr3_nt: TGTGCCAGCAGCGAAGTAGCGGGAGAGCAGTTCTTC
cdr3_aa: CASSEVAGEQFF

j_call: TRBJ2-7
clone_size: NA
d_call: TRBD2
v_call: TRBV28
cdr3_nt: TGTGCCAGCAGTTTTGGGGGGGTTTCCTACGAGCAGTACTTC
cdr3_aa: CASSFGGVSYEQYF

j_call: TRBJ1-1
clone_size: many
d_call: TRBD1
v_call: TRBV4-2
cdr3_nt: TGTGCCAGCAGAAGGGGGCCGGGGGAAGGCACTGAAGCTTTCTTT
cdr3_aa: CASRRGPGEGTEAFF

j_call: TRBJ1-3
clone_size: many
d_call: NA
v_call: TRBV6-5
cdr3_nt: TGTGCCAGCCTAGCTTACTCTGGAAACACCATATATTTT
cdr3_aa: CASLAYSGNTIYF